One sample yielded the 20 T cell receptor beta chains listed below, sequenced in a study of cytomegalovirus exposure and HLA in healthy donors. PCR used 60 Vbeta primers and 13 Jbeta primers. Data came from immunoSEQ multiplex PCR; TCRdb stores just in-frame clones and leaves some out. This repertoire shows about 200,000 clones, over 80% found once; its top ten account for approximately 6%. Material for sequencing was PBMCs. The receptors here all came from a man aged 35-49 years in good health and CMV-seropositive.

The chain's CDR3 is CASSPASGALFVQQYF. Written as DNA, the CDR3 is TGTGCCAGCAGCCCCGCTAGCGGGGCACTCTTCGTTCAGCAGTACTTC. This chain connects TRBV27 to TRBJ2-7; 9 bases map to TRBD2. Trimming removed 6 bases from V and 8 bases from J; junction bases left unmatched: 17. Germline CDR1 and CDR2: MNHEY and SMNVEV (reference sequence). The CDR3 loop spans 16 amino acids.

The V call is TRBV4-1, the J call TRBJ1-3, with unresolved D. This CDR3 contains 17 residues. The V and J ends lost 4 bases and 0 bases respectively, with 16 bases between them. CDR1 is MGHRA and CDR2 is YSYEKL in the germline V gene. The CDR3, as DNA: TGCGCCAGCAGCCTTGCCCCCGGGGAAAGCTCTGGAAACACCATATATTTT. Protein product: CASSLAPGESSGNTIYF.

V and J are TRBV20-1 and TRBJ2-7, with a possible D match to TRBD2 (7 bases). CDR3 size: 11 residues. With 3 bases removed from V and 6 bases from J, the gap between germline ends came to 9 bases. CDR1 DFQATT and CDR2 SNEGSKA come from the germline V gene (reference sequence). DNA of the CDR3: TGCAGTGCTAGCGGGGGGCCCGAGCAGTACTTC. Amino acids: CSASGGPEQYF.

This chain connects TRBV5-8 to TRBJ1-5; 10 bases are shared with TRBD1. Germline V gives CDR1 SGHTS, CDR2 YDEGEE. The length of the CDR3 is 14 residues. The trim removed 4 bases at V and 9 bases at J, leaving 7 bases unmatched. CDR3: CASSLGQGVRPQHF. DNA of the CDR3: TGTGCCAGCAGCCTCGGACAGGGGGTGCGGCCCCAGCATTTT.

As DNA, the CDR3 is TGTGCCTCCCGCCCGGGAGGGGTCGACGAGCAGTACTTC. Encoded protein: CASRPGGVDEQYF. The chain links TRBV30 to TRBJ2-5; 8 nucleotides match TRBD2. The DNA end favors TRBJ2-7, so the J call may be wrong. The V gene's germline CDR1 is GTSNPN and CDR2 SVGIG (reference sequence). This CDR3 spans 13 amino acids.

The V and J genes are TRBV6-1 and TRBJ1-1, with D possibly matching TRBD1 (5 bases). CDR3 length: 15 residues. Germline CDR1 and CDR2: MNHNS and SASEGT. Trimming pared 7 bases from V and 2 bases from J, leaving 17 bases between. This CDR3 reads CASNILPQGNTEAFF. CDR3 sequence (DNA): TGTGCCAGCAACATCTTACCCCAGGGTAACACTGAAGCTTTCTTT.

This sequence joins TRBV27 and TRBJ2-2, with 8 bases lining up with TRBD2. The CDR3 has 15 residues. CDR1 is MNHEY and CDR2 is SMNVEV in the germline V gene (reference sequence). Unmatched junction bases numbered 6, after V lost 5 bases and J lost 4 bases. The CDR3 coding sequence is TGTGCCAGCAGTCCCTCGGGGGGGGGCACCGGGGAGCTGTTTTTT. It codes for CASSPSGGGTGELFF.

This clone was detected once. This rearrangement joins TRBV28 to TRBJ2-7; TRBD2 agrees at 8 bases. This CDR3 spans 15 amino acids. After removal of 5 bases from V and 7 bases from J, the junction contained 13 bases not matched to a gene. The germline CDR1 and CDR2 sequences are MDHEN and SYDVKM. The CDR3 coding sequence is TGTGCCAGCAGTCCGCAAAGCGGGGGTTTTGGGGAGCAGTACGTC. Its protein product is CASSPQSGGFGEQYV.

The chain carries TRBV9 and TRBJ1-1; tentatively, D is TRBD1 (6 bases). V shed 3 bases and J shed 0 bases, with 27 bases lying between them. Germline CDR1 is SGDLS and CDR2 is YYNGEE. This CDR3 is built from 20 residues. CDR3 DNA sequence: TGTGCCAGCAGCGGCTGGGGGGGCCTTAACCCAGGAGAAGTGAACACTGAAGCTTTCTTT. Amino acid sequence: CASSGWGGLNPGEVNTEAFF.

This chain uses TRBV27 with TRBJ1-1, with TRBD1 identical over 12 bases. V lost 3 bases to trimming and J lost 3 bases; unmatched junction nucleotides: 11. Germline V gene sequence: CDR1 MNHEY, CDR2 SMNVEV (reference sequence). The CDR3 spans 18 residues. The CDR3 here is CASSFLLPGQGAYTEAFF. The CDR3 DNA is TGTGCCAGCAGTTTCCTATTACCGGGACAGGGGGCGTACACTGAAGCTTTCTTT.

The CDR3 bases are TGTGCCAGCAGCACTAAGGGGGAGAGCTCCTACGAGCAGTACTTC. Its protein product is CASSTKGESSYEQYF. The V gene is TRBV27, the J gene TRBJ2-7; a weak D match, TRBD1 (6 bases). The CDR3 is 15 residues long. Trimming left V 6 bases short and J 0 bases short, with 15 bases between. Germline lookup yields CDR1 MNHEY and CDR2 SMNVEV (reference sequence).

V usage is TRBV10-1 and J usage is TRBJ2-3, with D possibly matching TRBD2 (6 bases). Germline V gene sequence: CDR1 WNHNN, CDR2 SYGVQD (reference sequence). V lost 0 bases and J lost 4, with 11 bases in between. This CDR3 spans 15 amino acids. Here the CDR3 reads CASSESRLEADTQYF. In nucleotides, the CDR3 is TGCGCCAGCAGTGAGTCCCGACTAGAGGCAGATACGCAGTATTTT.

The chain is built from TRBV5-1 and TRBJ1-4; no clear D. The CDR3 is 15 amino acids. CDR1 and CDR2 from the germline V gene are SGHRS and YFSETQ. Trimming stripped 4 bases from V and 8 bases from J, with 18 bases between. This CDR3 is CASSGGRSAEEKLFF. The CDR3 bases are TGCGCCAGCAGCGGAGGACGTTCGGCGGAAGAAAAACTGTTTTTT.

This chain links TRBV7-9 with TRBJ2-5; D perhaps matches TRBD1 (5 bases). From germline, CDR1 is SEHNR and CDR2 FQNEAQ (reference sequence). CDR3 size: 14 residues. The V end was cut by 3 bases, the J end by 0 bases, with 8 bases between. CDR3 amino acids: CASSFARDQETQYF. DNA of the CDR3: TGTGCCAGCAGCTTCGCCAGGGACCAAGAGACCCAGTACTTC.

The chain has TRBV27 and TRBJ2-1; a weak D match, TRBD2 (5 bases). Germline V gene data show CDR1 as MNHEY and CDR2 as SMNVEV (reference sequence). V lost 6 bases, J lost 4 bases, and 13 bases lay in between. The CDR3 length is 14 residues. CDR3 bases: TGTGCCAGCAGGCAACTAGGACCGTACAATGAGCAGTTCTTC. This sequence encodes CASRQLGPYNEQFF.

The gene calls are TRBV5-1 and TRBJ1-5; 8 positions agree with TRBD1. Trimming took 4 bases from V and 2 from J; bases not matched to a gene: 8. This CDR3 is 16 amino acids long. CDR1 and CDR2 from the germline V gene are SGHRS and YFSETQ. The CDR3 DNA reads as TGCGCCAGCAGCCTTACCGGGACAGGAGGCAATCAGCCCCAGCATTTT. This encodes CASSLTGTGGNQPQHF.

The CDR3 DNA reads as TGTGCCAGCAGCTCCGGGACTACGTCGTTCTTC. Residues: CASSSGTTSFF. V and J are TRBV6-5 and TRBJ2-1; 7 bases agree with TRBD2. CDR3 size: 11 residues. In germline, CDR1 is MNHEY, CDR2 SVGAGI. V lost 6 bases, J lost 15 bases, and 8 bases stayed unmatched.

In this sample, this clone turned up once. The J gene is TRBJ1-1, the V gene TRBV7-6, with a possible D match to TRBD1 (5 bases). The CDR3 loop spans 14 amino acids. Trimming removed 5 bases at V and 1 base at J, with 11 bases between. From germline, CDR1 is SGHVS and CDR2 FNYEAQ. CDR3 nucleotide sequence: TGTGCCAGCAGCGCCGGGGGTCCGAACACTGAAGCTTTCTTT. As protein: CASSAGGPNTEAFF.

The chain is built from TRBV10-1 and TRBJ2-7; 7 positions agree with TRBD1. This CDR3 spans 13 amino acids. Germline CDR1 WNHNN, CDR2 SYGVQD (reference sequence). J gave up 6 bases and V 4 bases, and 6 bases lay outside the gene matches. The CDR3: CASSGTPGGEQYF. For the CDR3, the DNA is TGCGCCAGCAGTGGGACACCAGGGGGCGAGCAGTACTTC.

The J gene is TRBJ1-2, the V gene TRBV7-9, with D possibly TRBD1 on 6 matching bases. CDR3 size: 15 residues. V lost 5 bases and J 6 bases, leaving 19 bases between the germline ends. CDR1 and CDR2 from the germline V gene are SEHNR and FQNEAQ (reference sequence). CDR3 protein: CASSKNTGFFDGYTF. DNA of the CDR3: TGTGCCAGCAGCAAAAACACAGGGTTCTTCGATGGCTACACCTTC.